These T cell receptor beta chains were read from a single sample in a study of glioma-infiltrating T cells. TCRdb re-analysed the multiplex PCR reads in MiXCR, keeping a single row per CDR3 protein. This sample has around 6,200 distinct CDR3 sequences, with roughly 31% found just once. The sequenced material came from glioma tissue, nonneoplastic brain tissue, or PBMCs (not recorded which). The receptors were gathered from a human donor with low-grade glioma or glioblastoma, undergoing nonglioma brain surgery, or in good health (not recorded which). CDR3s include the opening cysteine and the closing phenylalanine or tryptophan. A D gene is named only where the DNA matches it firmly. Clone size is stated in some rows and not others, as once, few, many or a class when expanded.

v_call,j_call,d_call,clone_size,cdr3_aa,cdr3_nt
TRBV5-4,TRBJ2-3,-,many,CASSWFGADTQYF,TGTGCCAGCAGCTGGTTCGGGGCAGATACGCAGTATTTT
TRBV12-3/TRBV12-4,TRBJ1-1,-,many,CASSSLRGAVTEAFF,TGTGCCAGCAGTTCTCTTAGGGGGGCGGTCACTGAAGCTTTCTTT
TRBV7-2,TRBJ2-7,TRBD1,many,CASSLDPGGYEQYF,TGTGCCAGCAGCTTAGACCCAGGGGGCTACGAGCAGTACTTC
TRBV2,TRBJ2-5,-,many,CASTGRRSQETQYF,TGTGCCAGCACCGGACGGCGAAGCCAAGAGACCCAGTACTTC
TRBV7-2,TRBJ1-2,-,-,CASPRIYAPGNYGHTF,TGTGCCAGCCCCCGAATTTACGCACCGGGAAACTATGGCCACACCTTC
TRBV7-2,TRBJ2-3,TRBD2,-,CASSRLAGVVGPSTDTQYF,TGTGCCAGCAGCCGACTAGCGGGAGTCGTGGGCCCTAGCACAGATACGCAGTATTTT
TRBV4-2,TRBJ2-3,TRBD2,many,CASSQELAGGLDTQYF,TGTGCCAGCAGCCAAGAGTTAGCGGGAGGGCTCGATACGCAGTATTTT
TRBV9,TRBJ2-1,-,many,CASSGEMHEQFF,TGTGCCAGCAGCGGAGAAATGCATGAGCAGTTCTTC
TRBV29-1,TRBJ1-1,TRBD1,many,CSVDTPGGNTEAFF,TGCAGCGTTGATACCCCAGGGGGGAACACTGAAGCTTTCTTT
TRBV5-4,TRBJ2-4,TRBD2,many,CASSFKGTSNFYF,TGTGCCAGCAGCTTCAAGGGGACTAGCAATTTTTACTTC
TRBV6-2/TRBV6-3,TRBJ2-1,TRBD2,-,CDSSYYSGNSGSSYNEHVF,TGTGACAGCAGTTATTACTCCGGGAATAGCGGGAGCTCCTACAATGAGCATGTCTTC